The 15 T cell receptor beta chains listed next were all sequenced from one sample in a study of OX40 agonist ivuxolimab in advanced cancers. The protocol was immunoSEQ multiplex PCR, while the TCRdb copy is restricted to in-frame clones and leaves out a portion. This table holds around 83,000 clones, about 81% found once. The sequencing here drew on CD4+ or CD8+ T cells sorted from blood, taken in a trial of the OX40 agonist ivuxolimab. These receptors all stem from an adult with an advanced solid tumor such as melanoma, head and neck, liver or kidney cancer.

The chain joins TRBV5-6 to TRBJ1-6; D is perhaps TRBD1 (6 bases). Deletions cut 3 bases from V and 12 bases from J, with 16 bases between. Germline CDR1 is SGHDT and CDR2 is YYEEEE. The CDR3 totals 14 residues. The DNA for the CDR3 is TGTGCCAGCAGCTCAGGGGTCGGAACTAAACCCCTCCACTTT. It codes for CASSSGVGTKPLHF.

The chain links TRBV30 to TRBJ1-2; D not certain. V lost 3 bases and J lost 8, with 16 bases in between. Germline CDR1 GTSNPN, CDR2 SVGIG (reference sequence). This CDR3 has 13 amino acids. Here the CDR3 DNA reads TGTGCCTGGAGCCAGAGGGTTCTTGAGGGCTACACCTTC. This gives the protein CAWSQRVLEGYTF.

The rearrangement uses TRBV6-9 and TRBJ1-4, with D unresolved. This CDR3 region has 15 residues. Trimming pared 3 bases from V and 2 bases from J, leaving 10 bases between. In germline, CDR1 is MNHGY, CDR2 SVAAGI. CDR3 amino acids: CASSYTGPTNEKLFF. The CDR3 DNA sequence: TGTGCCAGCAGTTACACGGGTCCGACTAATGAAAAACTGTTTTTT.

The CDR3 coding sequence is TGTGCCAGCAGTTACTCGGGACTAGCGGGAGGAGAGACCCAGTACTTC. This codes for CASSYSGLAGGETQYF. This chain links TRBV6-5 with TRBJ2-5, with 15 positions matching TRBD2. Germline V gene sequence: CDR1 MNHEY, CDR2 SVGAGI. The CDR3 is 16 residues long. Trimming cost V 0 bases and J 4 bases; bases outside gene matches: 0.

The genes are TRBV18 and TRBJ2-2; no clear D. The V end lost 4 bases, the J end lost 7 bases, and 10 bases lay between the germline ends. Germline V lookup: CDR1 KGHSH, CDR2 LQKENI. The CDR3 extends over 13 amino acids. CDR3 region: CASSLRPDGELFF. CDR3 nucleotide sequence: TGTGCCAGCTCACTCCGGCCCGACGGGGAGCTGTTTTTT.

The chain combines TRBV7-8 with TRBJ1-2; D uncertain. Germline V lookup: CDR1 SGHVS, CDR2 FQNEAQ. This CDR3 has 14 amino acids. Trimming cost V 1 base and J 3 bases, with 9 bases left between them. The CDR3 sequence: CASSLGVGDYGYTF. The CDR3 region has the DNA TGTGCCAGCAGCTTAGGGGTCGGTGACTATGGCTACACCTTC.

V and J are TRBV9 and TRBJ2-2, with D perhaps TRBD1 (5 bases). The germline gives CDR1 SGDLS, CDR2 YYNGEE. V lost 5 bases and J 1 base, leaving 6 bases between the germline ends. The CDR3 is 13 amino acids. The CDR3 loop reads CASSRGNTGELFF. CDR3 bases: TGTGCCAGCAGTAGGGGGAACACCGGGGAGCTGTTTTTT.

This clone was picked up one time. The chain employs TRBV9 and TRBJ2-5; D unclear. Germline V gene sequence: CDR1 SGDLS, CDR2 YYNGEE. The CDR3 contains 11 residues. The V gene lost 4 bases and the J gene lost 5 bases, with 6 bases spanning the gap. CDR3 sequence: CASSPSETQYF. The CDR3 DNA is TGTGCCAGCAGCCCGAGCGAGACCCAGTACTTC. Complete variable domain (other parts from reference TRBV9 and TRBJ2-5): DSGVTQTPKHLITATGQRVTLRCSPRSGDLSVYWYQQSLDQGLQFLIQYYNGEERAKGNILERFSAQQFPDLHSELNLSSLELGDSALYFCASSPSETQYFGPGTRLLVL.

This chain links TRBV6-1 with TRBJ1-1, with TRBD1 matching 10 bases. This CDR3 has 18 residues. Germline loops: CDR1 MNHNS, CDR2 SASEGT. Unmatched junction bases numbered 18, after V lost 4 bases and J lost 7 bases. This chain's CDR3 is CASSGEETGGPFTFEAFF. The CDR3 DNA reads TGTGCCAGCAGTGGGGAAGAGACAGGGGGCCCATTCACTTTTGAAGCTTTCTTT.

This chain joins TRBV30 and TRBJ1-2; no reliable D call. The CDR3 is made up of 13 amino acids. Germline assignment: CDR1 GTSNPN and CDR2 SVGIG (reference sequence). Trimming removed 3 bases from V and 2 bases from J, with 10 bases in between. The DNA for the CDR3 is TGTGCCTGGAGGGTCATAGGAAACTATGGCTACACCTTC. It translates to CAWRVIGNYGYTF. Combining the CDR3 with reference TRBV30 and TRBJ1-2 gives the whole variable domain SQTIHQWPATLVQPVGSPLSLECTVEGTSNPNLYWYRQAAGRGLQLLFYSVGIGQISSEVPQNLSASRPQDRQFILSSKKLLLSDSGFYLCAWRVIGNYGYTFGSGTRLTVV.

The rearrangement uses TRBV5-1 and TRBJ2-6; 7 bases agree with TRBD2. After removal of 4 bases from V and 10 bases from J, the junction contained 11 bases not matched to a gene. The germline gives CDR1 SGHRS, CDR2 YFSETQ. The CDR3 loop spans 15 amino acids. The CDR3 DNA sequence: TGCGCCAGCAGCCCATCGGGGGGTGGGTCGAACGTCCTGACTTTC. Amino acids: CASSPSGGGSNVLTF.

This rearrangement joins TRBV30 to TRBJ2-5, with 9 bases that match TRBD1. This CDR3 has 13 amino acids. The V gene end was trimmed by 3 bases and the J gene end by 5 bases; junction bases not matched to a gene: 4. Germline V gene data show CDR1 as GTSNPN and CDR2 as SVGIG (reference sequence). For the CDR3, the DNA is TGTGCCTGGAGGGGGACAGGGATCGAGACCCAGTACTTC. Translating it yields CAWRGTGIETQYF.

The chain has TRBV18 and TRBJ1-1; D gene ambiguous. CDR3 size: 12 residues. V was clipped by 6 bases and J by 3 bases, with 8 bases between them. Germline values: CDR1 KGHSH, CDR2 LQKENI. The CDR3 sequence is CASSVGHTEAFF. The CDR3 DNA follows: TGTGCCAGCTCCGTAGGGCACACTGAAGCTTTCTTT.

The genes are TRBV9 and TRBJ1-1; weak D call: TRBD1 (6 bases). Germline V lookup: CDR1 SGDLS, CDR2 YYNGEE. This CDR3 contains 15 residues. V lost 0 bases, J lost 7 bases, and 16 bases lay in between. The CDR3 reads CASSVEVGGRNEAFF. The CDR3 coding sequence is TGTGCCAGCAGCGTAGAAGTCGGGGGGCGGAATGAAGCTTTCTTT.

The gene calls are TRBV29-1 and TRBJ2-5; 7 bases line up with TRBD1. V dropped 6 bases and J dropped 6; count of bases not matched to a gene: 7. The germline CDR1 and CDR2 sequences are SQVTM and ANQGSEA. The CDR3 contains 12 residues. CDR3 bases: TGCAGCGTGACCGGGACAGTGAAGACCCAGTACTTC. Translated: CSVTGTVKTQYF. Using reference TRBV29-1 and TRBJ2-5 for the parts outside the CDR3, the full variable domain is SAVISQKPSRDICQRGTSLTIQCQVDSQVTMMFWYRQQPGQSLTLIATANQGSEATYESGFVIDKFPISRPNLTFSTLTVSNMSPEDSSIYLCSVTGTVKTQYFGPGTRLLVL.